Following are 32 T cell receptor beta chains from one sample sequenced in a study of T cells in Graves' hyperthyroidism and ophthalmopathy. The CDR3 regions of TCR beta were amplified from RNA transcripts. During a first-round RT-PCR of the TCR CDR3, the HTBI primer set was used. TCRdb called the multiplex PCR reads again in MiXCR, with one record for every CDR3 protein. The sample lists about 400,000 distinct CDR3 sequences, about 15% seen once, with about 13% in the top ten. The specimen was blood. These receptors all come from a young man with Graves' ophthalmopathy.

The V call is TRBV6-1, the J call TRBJ1-5; D unclear. V gave up 5 bases and J gave up 10 bases, with 12 bases separating them. This CDR3 is built from 12 residues. Germline CDR1 is MNHNS and CDR2 is SASEGT. CDR3 in amino acids: CASSPAVRPQHF. In DNA form, the CDR3 reads TGTGCCAGCAGTCCAGCCGTCCGACCCCAGCATTTT.

This clonotype showed up just a few times. CDR3 coding DNA: TGTGCCAGCAGTTTAGCAGGGGGAAAGCCCCAGCATTTT. Encoded protein: CASSLAGGKPQHF. The chain links TRBV27 to TRBJ1-5; TRBD1 matches at 7 bases. Germline-derived CDR1 and CDR2 are MNHEY and SMNVEV (reference sequence). V was clipped by 2 bases and J by 8 bases; unmatched bases: 3. The CDR3 consists of 13 residues.

This clonotype was recorded many times. The genes are TRBV12-3 or TRBV12-4 and TRBJ1-1; weak D call: TRBD1 (6 bases). This CDR3 is built from 14 residues. Trimming shortened V by 5 bases and J by 4 bases, and 14 bases separated the two germline ends. CDR3 region: CASSTTGRSTEAFF. The CDR3, as DNA: TGTGCCAGCAGTACAACAGGGAGGAGCACTGAAGCTTTCTTT.

This clonotype was counted between two and nine times. The genes are TRBV11-2 and TRBJ2-7, with D possibly TRBD2 on 5 matching bases. The CDR3 has 13 amino acids. In germline, CDR1 is SGHAT, CDR2 FQNNGV. With 4 bases removed from V and 0 bases from J, the gap between germline ends came to 7 bases. The CDR3: CASSSTNSYEQYF. The CDR3 DNA reads TGTGCCAGCAGCTCGACTAACTCCTACGAGCAGTACTTC. Full variable domain (missing parts from reference TRBV11-2 and TRBJ2-7): EAGVAQSPRYKIIEKRQSVAFWCNPISGHATLYWYQQILGQGPKLLIQFQNNGVVDDSQLPKDRFSAERLKGVDSTLKIQPAKLEDSAVYLCASSSTNSYEQYFGPGTRLTVT.

This clonotype has more than one count but fewer than ten. The chain joins TRBV7-2 to TRBJ1-2, with 9 bases fitting TRBD1. After removal of 2 bases from V and 7 bases from J, the junction contained 5 bases not matched to a gene. Germline loops: CDR1 SGHTA, CDR2 FQGNSA. The CDR3 extends over 14 amino acids. The CDR3 here is CASSLNGQGSGYTF. The CDR3 coding sequence is TGTGCCAGCAGCTTAAACGGACAGGGGAGTGGCTACACCTTC.

This clonotype has a handful of counts. The V and J genes are TRBV2 and TRBJ2-5; D possibly corresponds to TRBD2 (6 bases). This CDR3 comprises 12 residues. Germline V gene sequence: CDR1 SNHLY, CDR2 FYNNEI. Trimming cost V 10 bases and J 2 bases, with 11 bases left between them. The CDR3 DNA sequence: TGTGCCACTATGGGGGGTCAAGAGACCCAGTACTTC. Translating it yields CATMGGQETQYF.

There are many counts of this clonotype. The gene calls are TRBV12-3 or TRBV12-4 and TRBJ1-1; D not certain. The V end was cut by 3 bases, the J end by 2 bases, with 7 bases between. CDR3 length equals 13 residues. CDR3 amino acids: CASSFSINTEAFF. The CDR3 DNA follows: TGTGCCAGCAGTTTTTCGATCAACACTGAAGCTTTCTTT.

This clonotype was observed at least ten times. The V gene is TRBV5-1, the J gene TRBJ2-3; TRBD1 agrees at 7 bases. The germline CDR1 and CDR2 sequences are SGHRS and YFSETQ. This CDR3 has 15 residues. The V and J ends lost 0 bases and 1 base, in that order; junction bases with no gene match: 2. This CDR3 is CASSLGQGGTDTQYF. The CDR3 region has the DNA TGCGCCAGCAGCTTGGGACAGGGCGGCACAGATACGCAGTATTTT.

This clonotype was seen repeatedly, ten times or more. The CDR3 spells CASSPRFLIEAYNEQFF. CDR3 DNA: TGTGCCAGCTCACCGCGATTTTTAATAGAAGCCTACAATGAGCAGTTCTTC. The genes are TRBV18 and TRBJ2-1; D unresolved. The CDR3 has 17 amino acids. The germline V and J ends were trimmed by 3 bases and 2 bases, with 17 bases remaining between them. Germline CDR1 reads KGHSH; CDR2 reads LQKENI.

The rearrangement joins TRBV6-4 to TRBJ2-1; TRBD2 might be the D (5 bases). Deletions cut 4 bases from V and 10 bases from J, with 14 bases between. The CDR3 loop spans 13 amino acids. CDR1 is MRHNA, CDR2 SNTAGT, per germline. The CDR3 DNA reads TGTGCCAGCAGTGTGGACTGGCTGGGGGAGCAGTTCTTC. It specifies CASSVDWLGEQFF.

There are many counts of this clonotype. This chain connects TRBV11-2 to TRBJ2-3, with TRBD2 identical over 7 bases. Germline V gene data show CDR1 as SGHAT and CDR2 as FQNNGV. The CDR3 loop spans 15 amino acids. Trimming removed 1 base from V and 1 base from J; junction bases left unmatched: 2. The CDR3 coding sequence is TGTGCCAGCAGCTTAGGTACTAGCGGCACAGATACGCAGTATTTT. It yields the protein CASSLGTSGTDTQYF. Based on the CDR3 plus reference TRBV11-2 and TRBJ2-3, the full variable domain is EAGVAQSPRYKIIEKRQSVAFWCNPISGHATLYWYQQILGQGPKLLIQFQNNGVVDDSQLPKDRFSAERLKGVDSTLKIQPAKLEDSAVYLCASSLGTSGTDTQYFGPGTRLTVL.

This clonotype was detected ten times or more. V gene TRBV11-2 combines with J gene TRBJ1-6; D uncertain. Trimming took off 6 bases at V and 7 bases at J, with 4 bases between the two ends. The CDR3 has 11 residues. The germline V gene has CDR1 SGHAT and CDR2 FQNNGV. The CDR3 nucleotides are TGTGCCAGCAGTGGAAATTCACCCCTCCACTTT. Translation: CASSGNSPLHF.

This clonotype was counted ten times or more. The chain couples TRBV24-1 to TRBJ2-1; 13 nucleotides line up with TRBD2. Losses at the gene ends were 6 bases for V and 6 bases for J; bases not matched to a gene: 1. The CDR3 has 14 residues. Germline CDR1 reads KGHDR; CDR2 reads SFDVKD. The CDR3 here is CATSWTSGSNEQFF. The CDR3 coding sequence is TGTGCCACCAGTTGGACTAGCGGGAGCAATGAGCAGTTCTTC.

The chain is built from TRBV6-5 and TRBJ2-5; TRBD2 aligns across 13 bases. Trimming took 2 bases from V and 2 from J; bases not matched to a gene: 2. The CDR3 length is 16 residues. Per germline, CDR1 MNHEY and CDR2 SVGAGI. The CDR3 loop is CASSYGTSGAQETQYF. The CDR3 DNA reads as TGTGCCAGCAGTTACGGGACTAGCGGGGCGCAAGAGACCCAGTACTTC.

This clonotype has a count of ten or more. The genes are TRBV27 and TRBJ1-2; 10 bases agree with TRBD1. Germline CDR1 MNHEY, CDR2 SMNVEV (reference sequence). Losses at the gene ends were 5 bases for V and 2 bases for J; bases not matched to a gene: 2. This CDR3 has 14 amino acids. CDR3 in DNA: TGTGCCAGCAGTGGGACAGGGGAAAACTATGGCTACACCTTC. This translates into CASSGTGENYGYTF.

At least ten counts were recorded for this clonotype. This chain uses TRBV5-1 with TRBJ2-7; 9 nucleotides line up with TRBD1. The CDR3 extends over 15 amino acids. CDR1 and CDR2 (germline): SGHRS, YFSETQ. V lost 3 bases and J lost 2; bases outside the gene matches: 6. The CDR3 loop is CASSWGDRDAYEQYF. In DNA, the CDR3 is TGCGCCAGCAGCTGGGGGGACAGGGATGCCTACGAGCAGTACTTC.

This clonotype occurred many times. The rearrangement uses TRBV20-1 and TRBJ2-2; 7 bases agree with TRBD2. The trim removed 4 bases at V and 4 bases at J, leaving 6 bases unmatched. CDR1 is DFQATT and CDR2 is SNEGSKA in the germline V gene (reference sequence). The CDR3 covers 14 residues. This CDR3 is CSAKREAGTGELFF. Here the CDR3 DNA reads TGCAGTGCTAAACGGGAGGCGGGCACCGGGGAGCTGTTTTTT.

This chain uses TRBV5-4 with TRBJ2-1; 14 bases are shared with TRBD2. CDR1 is SGHNT and CDR2 is YYREEE in the germline V gene (reference sequence). V lost 4 bases to trimming and J lost 8 bases; unmatched junction nucleotides: 8. This CDR3 is built from 16 residues. In DNA, the CDR3 is TGTGCCAGCAGCCCGGGACTAGCGGGAGTTATCGATGAGCAGTTCTTC. Translating it yields CASSPGLAGVIDEQFF.

This clonotype was picked up a small number of times. The chain links TRBV5-1 to TRBJ2-7; 9 bases match TRBD1. This CDR3 contains 14 residues. Germline CDR1 is SGHRS and CDR2 is YFSETQ. V lost 2 bases, J lost 7 bases, and 7 bases stayed unmatched. CDR3 in amino acids: CASSFSQGAEEQYF. CDR3 DNA sequence: TGCGCCAGCAGCTTCTCACAGGGGGCTGAGGAGCAGTACTTC.

This clonotype was seen at least ten times. The chain is built from TRBV9 and TRBJ1-3, with 7 bases matching TRBD1. This CDR3 comprises 15 residues. Germline V gives CDR1 SGDLS, CDR2 YYNGEE. V trimming: 3 bases; J trimming: 2 bases; junction bases outside the gene matches: 5. CDR3 sequence (DNA): TGTGCCAGCAGCGGAGGGGGGACAGCTGGAAACACCATATATTTT. This sequence encodes CASSGGGTAGNTIYF.

This clonotype came up many times. The rearrangement joins TRBV5-6 to TRBJ2-7, with TRBD2 matching 9 bases. This CDR3 spans 13 amino acids. The ends lost 6 bases at V and 0 bases at J; junction bases unmatched: 1. Per the germline V gene, CDR1 is SGHDT and CDR2 is YYEEEE. CDR3 DNA: TGTGCCAGCATAGCGGGGGACTCCTACGAGCAGTACTTC. Encoded protein: CASIAGDSYEQYF.

The rearrangement links TRBV24-1 to TRBJ2-3; 8 nucleotides match TRBD1. Unmatched junction bases numbered 5, after V lost 5 bases and J lost 2 bases. CDR3 length equals 15 residues. Germline V lookup: CDR1 KGHDR, CDR2 SFDVKD. The CDR3 DNA follows: TGTGCCACCAGTGGCCAGGGGGCTCTCACAGATACGCAGTATTTT. Protein product: CATSGQGALTDTQYF.

This clonotype was seen many times. The chain has TRBV9 and TRBJ2-1; TRBD1 is a possible D gene (6 bases). The ends were cut back, 4 bases at V and 6 bases at J, with 20 bases in the middle. CDR1 is SGDLS and CDR2 is YYNGEE in the germline V gene. This CDR3 is built from 16 residues. The CDR3 coding sequence is TGTGCCAGCAGCAGATCAGACAGGACTGCCTCCAATGAGCAGTTCTTC. This gives the protein CASSRSDRTASNEQFF.

This clonotype was seen at least ten times. CDR3 nucleotides: TGCGCCAGCAGCCAAGAGCCCAGGGAGACTGAAGCTTTCTTT. Amino acids: CASSQEPRETEAFF. The V call is TRBV4-1, the J call TRBJ1-1, with D perhaps TRBD1 (5 bases). The CDR3 length is 14 residues. The germline V and J ends were trimmed by 0 bases and 5 bases, with 10 bases remaining between them. Germline CDR1 is MGHRA and CDR2 is YSYEKL.

This chain uses TRBV18 with TRBJ2-7; maybe TRBD2 (6 bases). The CDR3 extends over 15 amino acids. V lost 2 bases and J lost 4, with 15 bases in between. Germline V gene sequence: CDR1 KGHSH, CDR2 LQKENI. The DNA of the CDR3 is TGTGCCAGCTCACCAAAGGGGACTGGGGGGTACGAGCAGTACTTC. It translates to CASSPKGTGGYEQYF.

There are many counts of this clonotype. The chain links TRBV12-3 or TRBV12-4 to TRBJ2-1, with D hard to call. V dropped 2 bases and J dropped 8 bases, with 13 bases sitting between them. The CDR3 has 14 amino acids. The CDR3 nucleotides are TGTGCCAGCAGTTTATTGCTGGACCTCGATGAGCAGTTCTTC. This sequence encodes CASSLLLDLDEQFF.

This clonotype was counted a few times. The chain combines TRBV19 with TRBJ2-1; TRBD2 matches 11 bases. Trimming removed 1 base from V and 0 bases from J; junction bases left unmatched: 17. The CDR3 covers 22 residues. CDR1 LNHDA and CDR2 SQIVND come from the germline V gene (reference sequence). This CDR3 reads CASSIVFRWVSGGADSYNEQFF. The CDR3 bases are TGTGCCAGTAGTATAGTATTCCGGTGGGTTAGCGGGGGGGCCGACTCCTACAATGAGCAGTTCTTC.

This clonotype was picked up many times. This chain connects TRBV20-1 to TRBJ2-5; no firm D call. Germline CDR1 DFQATT, CDR2 SNEGSKA (reference sequence). The V end was cut by 2 bases, the J end by 5 bases, with 9 bases between. The CDR3 contains 12 residues. The CDR3 nucleotides read TGCAGTGCTAGAACCCCCTTGGAGACCCAGTACTTC. Translated: CSARTPLETQYF.

This clonotype was detected ten times or more. The CDR3 DNA follows: TGTGCCAGCAGCTTAGCAGGGACGTTCACTGAAGCTTTCTTT. Its translation is CASSLAGTFTEAFF. The V and J genes are TRBV11-3 and TRBJ1-1; tentative D call: TRBD1 (5 bases). Germline V gene data show CDR1 as SGHNT and CDR2 as YENEEA. Trimming shortened V by 1 base and J by 4 bases, and 10 bases separated the two germline ends. The CDR3 has 14 amino acids.

This clonotype was seen many times. The gene calls are TRBV2 and TRBJ2-7; tentative D call: TRBD1 (6 bases). V was clipped by 3 bases and J by 1 base, with 10 bases between them. Looked up from germline, CDR1 is SNHLY and CDR2 is FYNNEI. The CDR3 consists of 14 residues. The CDR3 DNA reads TGTGCCAGCAGTGAGACGGGACAATCCTACGAGCAGTACTTC. It translates to CASSETGQSYEQYF.

This clonotype was seen many times. This chain joins TRBV6-2 or TRBV6-3 and TRBJ1-1; D gene unclear. This CDR3 is 16 amino acids long. Per germline, CDR1 MNHEY and CDR2 SVGEGT. V lost 6 bases and J 4 bases, leaving 21 bases between the germline ends. CDR3: CASRPNSGFLATEAFF. The CDR3 nucleotides read TGTGCCAGCAGACCTAATAGTGGGTTTTTAGCCACTGAAGCTTTCTTT.

In this sample, this clonotype turned up many times. J is TRBJ2-3 and V is TRBV14; D perhaps matches TRBD1 (6 bases). CDR3 length: 14 amino acids. The V and J ends lost 4 bases and 6 bases respectively, with 14 bases between them. Looked up from germline, CDR1 is SGHDN and CDR2 is FVKESK. The DNA of the CDR3 is TGTGCCAGCAGCCGCCTGGGGGCAGAGGATACGCAGTATTTT. Translating it yields CASSRLGAEDTQYF. Full variable domain (missing parts from reference TRBV14 and TRBJ2-3): EAGVTQFPSHSVIEKGQTVTLRCDPISGHDNLYWYRRVMGKEIKFLLHFVKESKQDESGMPNNRFLAERTGGTYSTLKVQPAELEDSGVYFCASSRLGAEDTQYFGPGTRLTVL.